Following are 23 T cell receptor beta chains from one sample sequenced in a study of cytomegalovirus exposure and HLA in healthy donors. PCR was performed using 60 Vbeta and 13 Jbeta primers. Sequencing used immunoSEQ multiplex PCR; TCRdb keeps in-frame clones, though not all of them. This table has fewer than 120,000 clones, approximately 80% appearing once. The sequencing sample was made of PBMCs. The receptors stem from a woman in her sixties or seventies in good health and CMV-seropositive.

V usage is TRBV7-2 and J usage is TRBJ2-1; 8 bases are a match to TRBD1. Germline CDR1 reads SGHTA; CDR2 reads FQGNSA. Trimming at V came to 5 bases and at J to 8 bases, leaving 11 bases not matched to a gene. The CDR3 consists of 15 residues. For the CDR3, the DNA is TGTGCCAGCAGCCTTACCTGGACAGGGAGAGATGAGCAGTTCTTC. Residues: CASSLTWTGRDEQFF.

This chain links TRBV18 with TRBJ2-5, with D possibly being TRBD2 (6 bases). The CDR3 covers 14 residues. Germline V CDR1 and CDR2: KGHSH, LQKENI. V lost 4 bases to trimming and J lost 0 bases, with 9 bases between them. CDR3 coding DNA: TGTGCCAGCTCACTCCGGGACTACCAAGAGACCCAGTACTTC. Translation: CASSLRDYQETQYF.

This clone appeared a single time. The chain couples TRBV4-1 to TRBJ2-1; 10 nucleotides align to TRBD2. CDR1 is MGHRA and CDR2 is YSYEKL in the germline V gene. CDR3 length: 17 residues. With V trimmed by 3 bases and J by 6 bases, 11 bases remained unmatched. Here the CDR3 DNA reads TGCGCCAGCAGCCAGGGTATAGCGGGAGGCTGGGGCAATGAGCAGTTCTTC. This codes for CASSQGIAGGWGNEQFF.

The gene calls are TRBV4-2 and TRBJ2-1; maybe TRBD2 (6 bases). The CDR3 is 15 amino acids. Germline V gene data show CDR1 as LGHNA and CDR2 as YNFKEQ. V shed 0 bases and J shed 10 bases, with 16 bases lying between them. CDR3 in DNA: TGTGCCAGCAGCCAAGATAAGACTAGTAGGGGCGAGCAGTTCTTC. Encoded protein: CASSQDKTSRGEQFF.

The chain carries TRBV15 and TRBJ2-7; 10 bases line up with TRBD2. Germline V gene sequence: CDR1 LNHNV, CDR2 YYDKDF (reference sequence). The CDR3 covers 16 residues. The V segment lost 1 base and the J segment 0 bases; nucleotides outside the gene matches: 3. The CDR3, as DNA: TGTGCCACCAGCAGAGGAGCTAGCGGGAGCTCCTACGAGCAGTACTTC. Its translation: CATSRGASGSSYEQYF.

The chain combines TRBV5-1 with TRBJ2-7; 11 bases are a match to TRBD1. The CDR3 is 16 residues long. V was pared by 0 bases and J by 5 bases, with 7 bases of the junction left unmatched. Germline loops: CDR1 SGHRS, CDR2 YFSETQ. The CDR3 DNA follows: TGCGCCAGCAGCTTGGTGGGGACAGGGGGGTCTAACGAGCAGTACTTC. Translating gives CASSLVGTGGSNEQYF.

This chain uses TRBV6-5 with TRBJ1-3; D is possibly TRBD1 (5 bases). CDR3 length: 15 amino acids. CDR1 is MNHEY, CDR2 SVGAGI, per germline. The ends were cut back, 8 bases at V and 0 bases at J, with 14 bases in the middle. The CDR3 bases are TGTGCCAGCGGTCCACAGGTCCACTCTGGAAACACCATATATTTT. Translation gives CASGPQVHSGNTIYF.

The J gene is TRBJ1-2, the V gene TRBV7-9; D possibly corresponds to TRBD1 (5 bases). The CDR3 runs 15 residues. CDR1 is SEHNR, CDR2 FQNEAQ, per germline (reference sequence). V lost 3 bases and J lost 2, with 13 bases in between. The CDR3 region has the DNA TGTGCCAGCAGCTTCCCCGCAGCAGGGAACTATGGCTACACCTTC. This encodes CASSFPAAGNYGYTF.

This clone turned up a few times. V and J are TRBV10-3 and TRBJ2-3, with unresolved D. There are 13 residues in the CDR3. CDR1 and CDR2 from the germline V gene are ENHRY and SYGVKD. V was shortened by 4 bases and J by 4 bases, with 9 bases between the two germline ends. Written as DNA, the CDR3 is TGTGCCATCAGTGCATCCATAGCAGATACGCAGTATTTT. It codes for CAISASIADTQYF.

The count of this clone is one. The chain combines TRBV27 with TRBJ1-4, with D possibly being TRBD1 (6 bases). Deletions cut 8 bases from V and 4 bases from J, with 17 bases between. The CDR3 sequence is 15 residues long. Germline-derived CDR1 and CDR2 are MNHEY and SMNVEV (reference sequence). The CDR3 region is CASRERGIGNEKLFF. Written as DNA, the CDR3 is TGTGCCAGCCGCGAGAGGGGGATTGGTAATGAAAAACTGTTTTTT. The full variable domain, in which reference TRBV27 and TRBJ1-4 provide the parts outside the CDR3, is EAQVTQNPRYLITVTGKKLTVTCSQNMNHEYMSWYRQDPGLGLRQIYYSMNVEVTDKGDVPEGYKVSRKEKRNFPLILESPSPNQTSLYFCASRERGIGNEKLFFGSGTQLSVL.

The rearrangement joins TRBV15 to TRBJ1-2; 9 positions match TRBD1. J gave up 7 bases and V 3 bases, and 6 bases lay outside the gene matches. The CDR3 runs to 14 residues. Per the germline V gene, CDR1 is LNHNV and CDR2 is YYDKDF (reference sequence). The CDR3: CATSSRRDRAGYTF. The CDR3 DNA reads TGTGCCACCAGCAGCCGTAGGGACAGGGCTGGCTACACCTTC.

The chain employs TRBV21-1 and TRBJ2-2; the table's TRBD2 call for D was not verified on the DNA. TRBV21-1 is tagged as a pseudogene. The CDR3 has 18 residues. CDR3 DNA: TGTGCCAGCATACCTAGGAAGCTTTTGTTGAGAGTATACGGGGAGCTGTTTTTT. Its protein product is CASIPRKLLLRVYGELFF.

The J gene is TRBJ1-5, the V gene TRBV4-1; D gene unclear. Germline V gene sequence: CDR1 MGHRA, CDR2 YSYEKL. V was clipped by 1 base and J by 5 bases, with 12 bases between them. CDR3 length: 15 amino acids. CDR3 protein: CASSQGGGPYQPQHF. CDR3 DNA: TGCGCCAGCAGCCAAGGGGGAGGACCATATCAGCCCCAGCATTTT.

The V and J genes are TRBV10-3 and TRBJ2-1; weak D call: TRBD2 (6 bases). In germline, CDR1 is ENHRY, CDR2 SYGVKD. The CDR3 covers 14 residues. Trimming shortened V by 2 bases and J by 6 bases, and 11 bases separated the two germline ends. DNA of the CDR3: TGTGCCATCAGTGAGGGGGGAGGCGGCAATGAGCAGTTCTTC. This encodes CAISEGGGGNEQFF.

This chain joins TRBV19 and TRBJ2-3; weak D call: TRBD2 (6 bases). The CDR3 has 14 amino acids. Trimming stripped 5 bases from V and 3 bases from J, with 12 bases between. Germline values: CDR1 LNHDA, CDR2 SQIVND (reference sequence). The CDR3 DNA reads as TGTGCCAGTAGTCCCCGGAGGGGTACAGATACGCAGTATTTT. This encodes CASSPRRGTDTQYF.

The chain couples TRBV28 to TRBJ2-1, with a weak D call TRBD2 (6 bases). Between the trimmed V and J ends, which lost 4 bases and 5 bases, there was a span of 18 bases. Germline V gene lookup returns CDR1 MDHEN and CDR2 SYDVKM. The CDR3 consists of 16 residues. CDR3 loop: CASSSLGSGANNEQFF. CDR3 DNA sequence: TGTGCCAGCAGTTCTCTGGGTAGCGGAGCTAACAATGAGCAGTTCTTC.

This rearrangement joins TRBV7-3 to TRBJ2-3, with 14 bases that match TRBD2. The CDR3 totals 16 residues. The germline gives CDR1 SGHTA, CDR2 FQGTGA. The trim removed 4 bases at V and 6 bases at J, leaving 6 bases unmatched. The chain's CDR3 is CASSSGTSGSLDTQYF. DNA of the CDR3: TGTGCCAGCAGCTCGGGGACTAGCGGGAGCTTGGATACGCAGTATTTT.

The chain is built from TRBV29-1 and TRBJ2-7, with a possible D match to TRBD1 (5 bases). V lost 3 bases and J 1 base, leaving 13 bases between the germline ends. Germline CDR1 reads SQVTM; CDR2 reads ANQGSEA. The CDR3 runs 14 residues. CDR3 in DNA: TGCAGCGTTGATGGGATGGCAGGGTCCTACGAGCAGTACTTC. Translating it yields CSVDGMAGSYEQYF.

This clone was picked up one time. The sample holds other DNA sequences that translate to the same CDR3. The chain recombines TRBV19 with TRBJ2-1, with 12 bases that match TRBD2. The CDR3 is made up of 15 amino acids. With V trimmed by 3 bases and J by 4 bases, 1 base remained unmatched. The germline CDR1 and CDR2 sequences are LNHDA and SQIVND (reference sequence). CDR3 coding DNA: TGTGCCAGTAGTATGGGGACTAGCGGGTACAATGAGCAGTTCTTC. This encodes CASSMGTSGYNEQFF.

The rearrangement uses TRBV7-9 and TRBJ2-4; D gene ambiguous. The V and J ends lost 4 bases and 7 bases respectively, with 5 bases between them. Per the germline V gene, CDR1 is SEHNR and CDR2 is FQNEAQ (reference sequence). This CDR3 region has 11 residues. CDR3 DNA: TGTGCCAGCAGCTCCTTCAACATTCAGTACTTC. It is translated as CASSSFNIQYF.

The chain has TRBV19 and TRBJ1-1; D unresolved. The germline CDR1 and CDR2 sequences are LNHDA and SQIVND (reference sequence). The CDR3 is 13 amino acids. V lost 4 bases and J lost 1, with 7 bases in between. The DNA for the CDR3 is TGTGCCAGTAGTAGACTCCCGAACACTGAAGCTTTCTTT. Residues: CASSRLPNTEAFF.

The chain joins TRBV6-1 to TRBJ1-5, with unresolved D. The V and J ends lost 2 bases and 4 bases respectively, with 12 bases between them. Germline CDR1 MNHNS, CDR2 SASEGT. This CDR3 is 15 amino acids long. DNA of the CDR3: TGTGCCAGCAGTGAATTTAGTGTGTTGAATCAGCCCCAGCATTTT. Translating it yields CASSEFSVLNQPQHF.

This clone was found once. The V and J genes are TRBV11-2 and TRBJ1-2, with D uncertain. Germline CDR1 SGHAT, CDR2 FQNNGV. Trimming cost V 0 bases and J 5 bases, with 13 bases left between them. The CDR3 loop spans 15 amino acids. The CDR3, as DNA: TGTGCCAGCAGCTTAGACAGGCCAGGAAAATATGGCTACACCTTC. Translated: CASSLDRPGKYGYTF.